This T cell receptor beta chain is from a study of T cells in Graves' hyperthyroidism and ophthalmopathy. Using RNA transcripts as the source, TCR beta CDR3 regions were amplified. The HTBI set primed first-round TCR CDR3 RT-PCR. TCRdb analysed the multiplex PCR reads with MiXCR anew, one entry per CDR3 protein. Seen here are about 620,000 distinct CDR3 sequences, 15% to 20% observed once, and the top ten hold less than 4.5%. Study conclusions and caveats: Ophthalmopathy and stable hyperthyroidism were separated by a 13 V-J model.

This clonotype has just a few counts. Its cognate antigen is unknown. With 1 base removed from V and 3 bases from J, the gap between germline ends came to 13 bases. Germline V gene lookup returns CDR1 SNHLY and CDR2 FYNNEI. This CDR3 has 16 amino acids. Sequencing was carried out using blood. This TCR was sampled from a woman in her twenties or thirties with Graves' hyperthyroidism. The chain has TRBV2 and TRBJ2-4; D gene ambiguous. CDR3 loop: CASSEEVSSGKNIQYF. CDR3 DNA: TGTGCCAGCAGTGAAGAAGTGAGCTCAGGCAAAAACATTCAGTACTTC.